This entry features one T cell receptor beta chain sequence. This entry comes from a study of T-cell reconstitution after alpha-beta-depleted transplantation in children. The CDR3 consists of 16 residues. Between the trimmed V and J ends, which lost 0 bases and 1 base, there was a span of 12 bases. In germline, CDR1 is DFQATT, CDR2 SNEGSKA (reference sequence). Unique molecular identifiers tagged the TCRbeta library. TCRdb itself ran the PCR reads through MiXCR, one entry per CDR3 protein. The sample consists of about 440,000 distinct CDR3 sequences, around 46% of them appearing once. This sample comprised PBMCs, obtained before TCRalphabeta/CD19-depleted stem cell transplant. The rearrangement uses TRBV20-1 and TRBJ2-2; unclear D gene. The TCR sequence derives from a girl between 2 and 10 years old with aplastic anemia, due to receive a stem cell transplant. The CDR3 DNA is TGCAGTGCTAGAGATGAGGAGAAGGGGAACACCGGGGAGCTGTTTTTT. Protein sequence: CSARDEEKGNTGELFF.